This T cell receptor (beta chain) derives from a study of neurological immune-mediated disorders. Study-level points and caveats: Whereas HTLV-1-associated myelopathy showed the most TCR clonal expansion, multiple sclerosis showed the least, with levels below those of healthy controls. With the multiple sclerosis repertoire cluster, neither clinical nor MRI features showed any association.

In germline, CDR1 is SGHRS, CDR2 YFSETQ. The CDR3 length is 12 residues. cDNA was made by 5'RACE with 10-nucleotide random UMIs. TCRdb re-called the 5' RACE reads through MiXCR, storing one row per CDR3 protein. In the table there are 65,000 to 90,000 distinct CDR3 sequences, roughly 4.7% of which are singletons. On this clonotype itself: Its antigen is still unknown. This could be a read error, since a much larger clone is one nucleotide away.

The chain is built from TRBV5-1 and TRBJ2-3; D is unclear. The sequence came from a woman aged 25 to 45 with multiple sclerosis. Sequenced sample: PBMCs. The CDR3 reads CDSSLDTDTQYF. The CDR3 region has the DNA TGCGACAGCAGCTTGGACACAGATACGCAGTATTTT.